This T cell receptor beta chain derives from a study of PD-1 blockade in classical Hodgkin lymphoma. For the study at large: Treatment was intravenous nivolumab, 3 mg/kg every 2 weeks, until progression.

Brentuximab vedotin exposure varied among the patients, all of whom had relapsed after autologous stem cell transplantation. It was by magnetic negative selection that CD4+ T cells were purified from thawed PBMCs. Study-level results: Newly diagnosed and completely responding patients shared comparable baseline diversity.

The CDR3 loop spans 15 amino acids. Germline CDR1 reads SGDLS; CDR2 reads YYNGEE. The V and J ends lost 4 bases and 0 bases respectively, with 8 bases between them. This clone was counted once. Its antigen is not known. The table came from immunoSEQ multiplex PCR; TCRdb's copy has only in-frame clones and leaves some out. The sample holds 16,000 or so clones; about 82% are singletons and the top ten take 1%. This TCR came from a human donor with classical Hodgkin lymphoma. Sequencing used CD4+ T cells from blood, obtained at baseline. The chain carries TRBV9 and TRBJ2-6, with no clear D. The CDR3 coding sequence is TGTGCCAGCAGCCCGCGGACCTCTGGGGCCAACGTCCTGACTTTC. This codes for CASSPRTSGANVLTF.